This TCR beta chain was sequenced in a study of blood T cells in healthy people across ages. Germline V gene sequence: CDR1 MNHEY, CDR2 SVGAGI. The CDR3 covers 12 residues. The germline V and J ends were trimmed by 6 bases and 9 bases, with 12 bases remaining between them. For the second PCR, which ran for about 6 to 11 cycles, a sample-barcoded 5' primer and a J-beta primer mix were used. TCRdb independently ran MiXCR on the 5' RACE reads; one entry per CDR3 protein. The profile covers 1.5 million to 2 million distinct CDR3 sequences, with roughly 28% appearing a single time and roughly 8.2% taken by the ten largest. General study points: No conclusive comparison of naive versus antigen-experienced cells was possible with unsorted PBMCs. Long-lived and aged donors differed, with more naive CD4+ cells and higher diversity in the long-lived.

Comment on this clonotype: Its antigen is currently unknown.

Input material: blood. This clonotype was sampled from a woman in her 30s in good health. J is TRBJ2-1 and V is TRBV6-5; D is unresolved. CDR3 bases: TGTGCCAGCAGCCACCCCCGTAGTGAGCAGTTCTTC. Translated, it gives CASSHPRSEQFF.